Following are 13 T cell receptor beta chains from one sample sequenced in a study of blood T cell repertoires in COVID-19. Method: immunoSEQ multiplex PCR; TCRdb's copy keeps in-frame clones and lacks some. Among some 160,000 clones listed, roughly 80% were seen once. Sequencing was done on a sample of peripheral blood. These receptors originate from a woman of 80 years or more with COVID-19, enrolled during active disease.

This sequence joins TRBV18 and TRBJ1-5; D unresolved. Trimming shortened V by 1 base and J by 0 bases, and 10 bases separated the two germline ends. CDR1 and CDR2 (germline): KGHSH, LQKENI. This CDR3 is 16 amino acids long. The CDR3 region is CASSPQGGDSNQPQHF. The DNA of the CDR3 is TGTGCCAGCTCACCACAGGGAGGAGATAGCAATCAGCCCCAGCATTTT.

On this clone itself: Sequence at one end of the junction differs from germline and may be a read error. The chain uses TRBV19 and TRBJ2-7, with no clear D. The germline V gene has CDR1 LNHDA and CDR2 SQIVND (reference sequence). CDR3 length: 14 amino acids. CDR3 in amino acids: CASSEAFDQSPELF. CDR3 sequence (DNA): TGTGCCAGTAGTGAGGCCTTCGACCAATCCCCGGAACTCTTC.

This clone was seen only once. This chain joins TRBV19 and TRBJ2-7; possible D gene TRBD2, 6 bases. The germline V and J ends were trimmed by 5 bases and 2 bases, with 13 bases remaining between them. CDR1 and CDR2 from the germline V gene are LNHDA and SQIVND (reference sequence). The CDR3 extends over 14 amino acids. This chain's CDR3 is CASSSRDGAYEQYF. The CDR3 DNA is TGTGCCAGTAGTTCGCGGGACGGAGCCTACGAGCAGTACTTC.

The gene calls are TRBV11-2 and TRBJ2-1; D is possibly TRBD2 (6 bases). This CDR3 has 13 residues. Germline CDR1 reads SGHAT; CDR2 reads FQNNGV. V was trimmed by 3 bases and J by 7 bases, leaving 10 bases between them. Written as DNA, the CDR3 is TGTGCCAGCAGCTTCGCGACTAGAAATGAGCAGTTCTTC. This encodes CASSFATRNEQFF.

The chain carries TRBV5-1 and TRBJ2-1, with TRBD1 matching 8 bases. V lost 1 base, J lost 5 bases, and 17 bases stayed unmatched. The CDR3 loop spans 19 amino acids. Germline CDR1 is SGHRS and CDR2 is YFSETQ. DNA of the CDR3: TGCGCCAGCAGCTTGATTTCTAGGAGTCACAGGGGGGCTAACAATGAGCAGTTCTTC. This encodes CASSLISRSHRGANNEQFF.

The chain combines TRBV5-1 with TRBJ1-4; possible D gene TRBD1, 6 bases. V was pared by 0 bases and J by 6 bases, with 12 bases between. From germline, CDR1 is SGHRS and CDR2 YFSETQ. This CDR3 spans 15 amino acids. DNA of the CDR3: TGCGCCAGCAGCTTGGTTCAGGACAGTTATGAAAAACTGTTTTTT. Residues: CASSLVQDSYEKLFF.

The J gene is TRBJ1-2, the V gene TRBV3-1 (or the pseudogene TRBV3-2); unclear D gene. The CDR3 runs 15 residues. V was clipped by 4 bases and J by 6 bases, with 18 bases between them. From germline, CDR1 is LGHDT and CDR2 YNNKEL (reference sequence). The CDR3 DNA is TGTGCCAGCAGCCCGCCGGGTACACGAGCCCATGGCTACACCTTC. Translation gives CASSPPGTRAHGYTF.

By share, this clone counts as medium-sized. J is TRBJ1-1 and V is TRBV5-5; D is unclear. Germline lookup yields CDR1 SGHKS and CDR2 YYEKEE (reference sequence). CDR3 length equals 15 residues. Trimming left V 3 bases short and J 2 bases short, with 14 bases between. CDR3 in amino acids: CASSWGGRTNTEAFF. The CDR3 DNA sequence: TGTGCCAGCAGCTGGGGTGGCAGGACTAACACTGAAGCTTTCTTT.

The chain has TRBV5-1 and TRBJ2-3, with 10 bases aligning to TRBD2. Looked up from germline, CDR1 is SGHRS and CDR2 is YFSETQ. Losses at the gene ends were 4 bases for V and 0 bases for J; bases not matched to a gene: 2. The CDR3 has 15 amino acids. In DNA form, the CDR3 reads TGCGCCAGCAGCGTTAGCGGGGGGAGCACAGATACGCAGTATTTT. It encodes CASSVSGGSTDTQYF.

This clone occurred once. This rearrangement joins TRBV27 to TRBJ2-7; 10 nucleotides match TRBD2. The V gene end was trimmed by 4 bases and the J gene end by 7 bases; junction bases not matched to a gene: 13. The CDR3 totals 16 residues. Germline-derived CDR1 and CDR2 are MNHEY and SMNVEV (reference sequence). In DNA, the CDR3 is TGTGCCAGCAGTTCTCCTAGCGGGAGTCCCACTCGGGAGCAGTACTTC. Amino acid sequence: CASSSPSGSPTREQYF.

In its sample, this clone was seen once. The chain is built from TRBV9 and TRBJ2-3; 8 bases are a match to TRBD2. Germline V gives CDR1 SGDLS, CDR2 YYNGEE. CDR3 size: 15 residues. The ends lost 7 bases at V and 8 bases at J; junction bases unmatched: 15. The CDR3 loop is CASRKLAGGPGTQYF. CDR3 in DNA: TGTGCCAGCCGGAAGCTGGCGGGGGGCCCAGGTACGCAGTATTTT.

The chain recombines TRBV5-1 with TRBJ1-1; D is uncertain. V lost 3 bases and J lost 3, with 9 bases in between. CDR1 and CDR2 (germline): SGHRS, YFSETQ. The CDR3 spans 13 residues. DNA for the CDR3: TGCGCCAGCAGCTACCGGGAGGACACTGAAGCTTTCTTT. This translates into CASSYREDTEAFF.

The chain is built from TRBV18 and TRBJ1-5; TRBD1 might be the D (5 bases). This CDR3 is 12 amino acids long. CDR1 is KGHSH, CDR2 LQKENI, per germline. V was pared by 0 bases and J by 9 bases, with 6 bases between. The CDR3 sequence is CASSPPGGPQHF. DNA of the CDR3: TGTGCCAGCTCACCACCGGGGGGGCCCCAGCATTTT.